Listed below are T cell receptor beta chains from one sample, sequenced in a study of neurological immune-mediated disorders. TCRdb re-analysed the 5' RACE reads in MiXCR, keeping a single row per CDR3 protein. This sample has 36,000 or so distinct CDR3 sequences; approximately 10% occur once, and the top ten carry under 8.5%. Sequenced input: PBMCs. The receptor set was obtained from a woman aged 25-40 years with HTLV-1-associated myelopathy (HAM/TSP). CDR3s include the opening cysteine and the closing phenylalanine or tryptophan. Fields, in order: J gene, clone size, V gene, D gene, CDR3 protein, CDR3 DNA. The D gene is left open where the match is weak. Size is stated for part of the rows, as once, few or many counts, or as a class when the clone is expanded.

>TRBJ2-7|many|TRBV13|-
CASSLGRSLRYEQYF
TGTGCCAGCAGCTTAGGCCGGAGTCTACGCTACGAGCAGTACTTC
>TRBJ2-7|many|TRBV5-1|-
CASSWTRDTYEQYF
TGCGCCAGCAGCTGGACCCGGGACACCTACGAGCAGTACTTC
>TRBJ1-1|many|TRBV20-1|TRBD1
CSAPKGALNTEAFF
TGCAGTGCCCCCAAGGGGGCGTTGAACACTGAAGCTTTCTTT
>TRBJ1-5|many|TRBV18|-
CASSTSPSQPQHF
TGTGCCAGCTCAACATCTCCCTCTCAGCCCCAGCATTTT
>TRBJ1-1|many|TRBV12-3/TRBV12-4|-
CASSFGSSGLRWTEAFF
TGTGCCAGCAGTTTCGGTTCTTCGGGACTTCGCTGGACTGAAGCTTTCTTT
>TRBJ1-4|-|TRBV7-2|-
CASSFYICSARDTSVGEKLFF
-
>TRBJ2-2|once|TRBV5-1|-
CASSFYICSATGLKRPGAGELFF
-
>TRBJ2-5|many|TRBV5-1|-
CASSLGGQETQYF
TGCGCCAGCAGCTTGGGGGGCCAAGAGACCCAGTACTTC
>TRBJ1-1|many|TRBV7-6|TRBD1
CASSLMGQPFCGTEAFF
TGTGCCAGCAGCTTAATGGGACAGCCCTTTTGCGGCACTGAAGCTTTCTTT
>TRBJ2-7|-|TRBV3-1|TRBD1
CASSRTAGTGSSYEQYF
TGTGCCAGCAGCCGGACAGCCGGGACAGGGAGCTCCTACGAGCAGTACTTC
>TRBJ2-2|many|TRBV3-1|TRBD2
CASSQDRSGGINTGELFF
TGTGCCAGCAGCCAAGATAGGAGCGGGGGAATCAACACCGGGGAGCTGTTTTTT
>TRBJ1-1|many|TRBV21-1|-
CARQTEEAEAFF
TGTGCCAGACAAACAGAAGAGGCTGAAGCTTTCTTT
>TRBJ1-2|many|TRBV12-3/TRBV12-4|TRBD1
CASSLFLDGTGVRDGYTF
TGTGCCAGCAGTTTGTTCCTTGATGGGACAGGGGTTAGGGATGGCTACACCTTC
>TRBJ2-1|medium-sized|TRBV30|-
CAGSPSSYNEQFF
TGTGCCGGATCCCCTAGCTCCTACAATGAGCAGTTCTTC
>TRBJ1-2|medium-sized|TRBV5-1|-
CASSQSVNYGYTF
TGCGCCAGCAGCCAATCAGTTAACTATGGCTACACCTTC
>TRBJ2-1|many|TRBV24-1|-
CATSALTQIARSGNEQFF
TGTGCCACCAGTGCCCTCACCCAGATTGCTCGCTCAGGGAATGAGCAGTTCTTC